This T cell receptor beta chain stems from a study of cytomegalovirus exposure and HLA in healthy donors. Trimming at V came to 4 bases and at J to 6 bases, leaving 12 bases not matched to a gene. CDR3 length: 15 residues. The germline V gene has CDR1 LGHNA and CDR2 YNFKEQ. The PCR was carried out with 60 Vbeta primers and 13 Jbeta primers. Only in-frame clones appear in the TCRdb table, and some are missing; sequencing was by immunoSEQ multiplex PCR. The sample totals roughly 51,000 clones. The sequenced sample was PBMCs. The TCR sequence derives from a woman in her thirties or forties in good health and CMV-seronegative. The chain links TRBV4-2 to TRBJ2-7, with 7 bases identical to TRBD2. The CDR3 loop is CASSLARGSLREQYF. CDR3 DNA sequence: TGTGCCAGCAGCCTCGCGCGGGGGTCGCTACGCGAGCAGTACTTC.